This record covers a single T cell receptor (beta chain). The entry originates in a study of blood T cell repertoires in COVID-19. As for the study in general: Sites across the United States, Italy and Spain contributed samples from acute and convalescent COVID-19. Sources were T cells, B-cell-depleted T cells, or PBMCs; the material itself was cDNA or gDNA.

Patients from Seattle were sampled longitudinally, starting during active infection. Data came from immunoSEQ multiplex PCR; TCRdb stores just in-frame clones and leaves some out. Of fewer than 200,000 clones in the sample, 70% to 90% were seen once. V lost 4 bases to trimming and J lost 7 bases, with 13 bases between them. The CDR3 has 14 amino acids. The germline V gene encodes CDR1 LNHDA and CDR2 SQIVND (reference sequence). The sequenced sample was peripheral blood. This clonotype was obtained from a woman of 80 years or more with COVID-19, enrolled during active disease. This chain links TRBV19 with TRBJ1-4; D not certain. As DNA, the CDR3 is TGTGCCAGTAGTACGGGAGGCAGCGGTGAAAAACTGTTTTTT. Protein: CASSTGGSGEKLFF.